These 25 T cell receptor beta chains were all obtained from the same sample, sequenced in a study of blood T cell repertoires in COVID-19. Measured with immunoSEQ multiplex PCR; TCRdb has only the in-frame clones, and not every one. The table includes some 130,000 clones, approximately 85% detected once. The sample comprised peripheral blood. These receptors were taken from a human donor in a cohort sampled during active COVID-19.

The chain couples TRBV6-6 to TRBJ1-1; maybe TRBD1 (6 bases). Trimming stripped 2 bases from V and 11 bases from J, with 9 bases between. Germline-derived CDR1 and CDR2 are MNHNY and SVGAGI (reference sequence). This CDR3 comprises 11 residues. CDR3 sequence reads: CASSYGGAAFF. The CDR3 DNA reads as TGTGCCAGCAGTTACGGGGGGGCTGCTTTCTTT.

The chain couples TRBV2 to TRBJ1-5; D is possibly TRBD1 (5 bases). V lost 1 base and J lost 7, with 11 bases in between. Germline-derived CDR1 and CDR2 are SNHLY and FYNNEI. CDR3 size: 14 residues. The CDR3 loop reads CASSEGRVRQPQHF. The CDR3 bases are TGTGCCAGCAGTGAAGGCAGGGTGAGACAGCCCCAGCATTTT.

The chain carries TRBV18 and TRBJ1-5; 7 positions match TRBD1. CDR3 size: 14 residues. The germline gives CDR1 KGHSH, CDR2 LQKENI. V lost 4 bases to trimming and J lost 3 bases; unmatched junction nucleotides: 3. The CDR3 here is CASSQGASNQPQHF. In DNA form, the CDR3 reads TGTGCCAGCTCACAGGGGGCCTCCAATCAGCCCCAGCATTTT.

The chain links TRBV19 to TRBJ1-4, with D possibly being TRBD1 (5 bases). V gave up 8 bases and J gave up 0 bases, with 13 bases separating them. Germline lookup yields CDR1 LNHDA and CDR2 SQIVND (reference sequence). This CDR3 is built from 15 residues. Written as DNA, the CDR3 is TGTGCCAGTGCGGGAGTAGGGGCAACTAATGAAAAACTGTTTTTT. Amino acid sequence: CASAGVGATNEKLFF.

The chain employs TRBV6-2 or TRBV6-3 and TRBJ2-4, with D maybe TRBD1 (5 bases). Germline lookup yields CDR1 MNHEY and CDR2 SVGEGT. The CDR3 spans 16 residues. Trimming shortened V by 0 bases and J by 0 bases, and 9 bases separated the two germline ends. This CDR3 is CASSYSGALAKNIQYF. The CDR3 DNA reads TGTGCCAGCAGTTACTCAGGGGCGCTAGCCAAAAACATTCAGTACTTC.

The chain is built from TRBV7-2 and TRBJ2-7, with D tentatively TRBD2 (6 bases). V lost 0 bases, J lost 7 bases, and 19 bases lay in between. The CDR3 loop spans 16 amino acids. From germline, CDR1 is SGHTA and CDR2 FQGNSA. In DNA, the CDR3 is TGTGCCAGCAGCTTAGCGCTTAGCGGTCCTGAGGGGGAGCAGTACTTC. Translated: CASSLALSGPEGEQYF.

The chain links TRBV7-2 to TRBJ1-4, with a possible D match to TRBD1 (6 bases). Germline V gives CDR1 SGHTA, CDR2 FQGNSA. CDR3 size: 14 residues. With 1 base removed from V and 10 bases from J, the gap between germline ends came to 13 bases. CDR3 DNA sequence: TGTGCCAGCAGCTTAGTGAGGGGGGAGGGAAAACTGTTTTTT. Translated: CASSLVRGEGKLFF.

The chain has TRBV6-1 and TRBJ1-3; 7 bases fit TRBD1. The CDR3 spans 16 residues. Germline V gene sequence: CDR1 MNHNS, CDR2 SASEGT. With 4 bases clipped from V and 0 bases from J, the junction kept 6 bases outside the gene matches. CDR3 in amino acids: CASSATGAYSGNTIYF. Here the CDR3 DNA reads TGTGCCAGCAGTGCTACAGGGGCTTACTCTGGAAACACCATATATTTT.

The chain employs TRBV3-1 (or the pseudogene TRBV3-2) and TRBJ2-1, with no clear D. The V gene lost 1 base and the J gene lost 6 bases, with 4 bases spanning the gap. The CDR3 loop spans 12 amino acids. Germline values: CDR1 LGHDT, CDR2 YNNKEL (reference sequence). CDR3 sequence (DNA): TGTGCCAGCAGCCAAGGTCTCAATGAGCAGTTCTTC. It translates to CASSQGLNEQFF.

The chain has TRBV5-4 and TRBJ2-5, with 9 bases fitting TRBD1. The germline CDR1 and CDR2 sequences are SGHNT and YYREEE (reference sequence). V dropped 4 bases and J dropped 4; count of bases not matched to a gene: 8. The CDR3 runs 15 residues. CDR3 in DNA: TGTGCCAGCAGCGCTGACAGGGGGAGGAGAGAGACCCAGTACTTC. This gives the protein CASSADRGRRETQYF.

The V call is TRBV19, the J call TRBJ2-3; D may be TRBD2 (6 bases). The V gene lost 7 bases and the J gene lost 0 bases, with 20 bases spanning the gap. This CDR3 contains 17 residues. Germline CDR1 and CDR2: LNHDA and SQIVND (reference sequence). The CDR3 nucleotides read TGTGCCAGTAAAAGTAGAGGCGGGGAATCTAGCACAGATACGCAGTATTTT. Translating it yields CASKSRGGESSTDTQYF. The whole variable domain, filled in from reference TRBV19 and TRBJ2-3, reads DGGITQSPKYLFRKEGQNVTLSCEQNLNHDAMYWYRQDPGQGLRLIYYSQIVNDFQKGDIAEGYSVSREKKESFPLTVTSAQKNPTAFYLCASKSRGGESSTDTQYFGPGTRLTVL.

The chain couples TRBV7-2 to TRBJ1-2; the match to TRBD1 covers 9 bases. CDR3 length: 14 residues. The V and J ends lost 1 base and 7 bases, in that order; junction bases with no gene match: 4. CDR1 and CDR2 (germline): SGHTA, FQGNSA. The CDR3 sequence: CASSLDRGQSGYTF. The CDR3 region has the DNA TGTGCCAGCAGCTTAGACAGGGGGCAAAGTGGCTACACCTTC. Looking up the rest from reference TRBV7-2 and TRBJ1-2 gives the full variable domain: GAGVSQSPSNKVTEKGKDVELRCDPISGHTALYWYRQSLGQGLEFLIYFQGNSAPDKSGLPSDRFSAERTGGSVSTLTIQRTQQEDSAVYLCASSLDRGQSGYTFGSGTRLTVV.

The J gene is TRBJ1-4, the V gene TRBV28, with a weak D call TRBD1 (5 bases). Trimming stripped 1 base from V and 0 bases from J, with 12 bases between. From germline, CDR1 is MDHEN and CDR2 SYDVKM. This CDR3 contains 17 residues. In DNA form, the CDR3 reads TGTGCCAGCAGTTTATCGGGAGGGGCCTCAACTAATGAAAAACTGTTTTTT. Translation gives CASSLSGGASTNEKLFF.

In this sample, this clone turned up many times. The genes are TRBV6-5 and TRBJ1-2; a weak D match, TRBD1 (6 bases). Germline-derived CDR1 and CDR2 are MNHEY and SVGAGI. V lost 6 bases to trimming and J lost 2 bases, with 16 bases between them. The CDR3 sequence is 15 residues long. CDR3 coding DNA: TGTGCCAGCAGGGGATTTGGACAGAGAAACTATGGCTACACCTTC. Its protein is CASRGFGQRNYGYTF.

This chain joins TRBV5-1 and TRBJ1-2; 7 positions match TRBD1. This CDR3 is 13 amino acids long. The germline gives CDR1 SGHRS, CDR2 YFSETQ. Trimming at V came to 4 bases and at J to 5 bases, leaving 5 bases not matched to a gene. In DNA, the CDR3 is TGCGCCAGCAGCCAAGACAGGGTGTATGGCTACACCTTC. Translating it yields CASSQDRVYGYTF. Looking up the rest from reference TRBV5-1 and TRBJ1-2 gives the full variable domain: KAGVTQTPRYLIKTRGQQVTLSCSPISGHRSVSWYQQTPGQGLQFLFEYFSETQRNKGNFPGRFSGRQFSNSRSEMNVSTLELGDSALYLCASSQDRVYGYTFGSGTRLTVV.

This sequence joins TRBV7-2 and TRBJ2-1; 7 bases map to TRBD2. Germline V lookup: CDR1 SGHTA, CDR2 FQGNSA. There are 14 residues in the CDR3. J was trimmed by 7 bases and V by 4 bases; bases with no gene match: 7. The DNA for the CDR3 is TGTGCCAGCAGCTCGACTAGCTTTAGAAATGAGCAGTTCTTC. This translates into CASSSTSFRNEQFF.

About this clone: This sample also contains other DNA sequences that code for the same CDR3. This chain uses TRBV7-2 with TRBJ2-7, with unresolved D. The germline gives CDR1 SGHTA, CDR2 FQGNSA. The CDR3 runs to 12 residues. Trimming left V 4 bases short and J 1 base short, with 5 bases between. CDR3 DNA sequence: TGTGCCAGCAGCTCTTCGTCCTACGAGCAGTACTTC. Residues: CASSSSSYEQYF. The full variable domain, rest sourced from reference TRBV7-2 and TRBJ2-7, is GAGVSQSPSNKVTEKGKDVELRCDPISGHTALYWYRQSLGQGLEFLIYFQGNSAPDKSGLPSDRFSAERTGGSVSTLTIQRTQQEDSAVYLCASSSSSYEQYFGPGTRLTVT.

This clone is a singleton in its sample. This chain links TRBV5-1 with TRBJ2-1; 9 bases line up with TRBD2. This CDR3 contains 15 residues. V lost 4 bases, J lost 7 bases, and 9 bases stayed unmatched. The germline V gene encodes CDR1 SGHRS and CDR2 YFSETQ. The CDR3 DNA reads TGCGCCAGCAGCCGCGAATTAGCGGGGGCTAATGAGCAGTTCTTC. This sequence encodes CASSRELAGANEQFF.

The chain links TRBV6-5 to TRBJ1-1; 12 positions match TRBD1. The J segment lost 4 bases and the V segment lost 8 bases, leaving 8 bases of the junction unmatched. This CDR3 region has 15 residues. Germline loops: CDR1 MNHEY, CDR2 SVGAGI. The CDR3 sequence: CASWDRGLVGTEAFF. In DNA, the CDR3 is TGTGCCAGCTGGGACAGGGGGCTCGTGGGCACTGAAGCTTTCTTT.

The V gene is TRBV29-1, the J gene TRBJ2-3; D is unclear. The germline V gene encodes CDR1 SQVTM and CDR2 ANQGSEA. V lost 4 bases to trimming and J lost 6 bases, with 5 bases between them. CDR3 length: 10 amino acids. The CDR3 bases are TGCAGCGTTGCCGAGGATACGCAGTATTTT. The encoded protein is CSVAEDTQYF.

The V gene is TRBV21-1, the J gene TRBJ2-1; the table gives TRBD1 as D, unverified against the DNA. TRBV21-1 is designated a pseudogene. The CDR3 extends over 18 amino acids. The CDR3: CASSRRGPGQPFWNEQFF. CDR3 DNA: TGTGCCAGCAGTCGTAGGGGTCCGGGACAGCCTTTTTGGAATGAGCAGTTCTTC.

The chain employs TRBV9 and TRBJ2-1; 10 bases match TRBD2. With V trimmed by 0 bases and J by 4 bases, 7 bases remained unmatched. This CDR3 comprises 17 residues. In germline, CDR1 is SGDLS, CDR2 YYNGEE. The CDR3 DNA sequence: TGTGCCAGCAGCGTAGACCCAACTAGCGGGGTTTACAATGAGCAGTTCTTC. Translating it yields CASSVDPTSGVYNEQFF. Filled out from reference TRBV9 and TRBJ2-1, the complete variable domain reads DSGVTQTPKHLITATGQRVTLRCSPRSGDLSVYWYQQSLDQGLQFLIQYYNGEERAKGNILERFSAQQFPDLHSELNLSSLELGDSALYFCASSVDPTSGVYNEQFFGPGTRLTVL.

This chain uses TRBV5-1 with TRBJ2-3; 10 bases line up with TRBD2. Germline V CDR1 and CDR2: SGHRS, YFSETQ. V was pared by 4 bases and J by 2 bases, with 4 bases of the junction left unmatched. This CDR3 has 15 residues. CDR3 sequence (DNA): TGCGCCAGCAGCCGCACTAGCGGGGTCACAGATACGCAGTATTTT. Protein sequence: CASSRTSGVTDTQYF.

CDR3 nucleotide sequence: TGTGCCTGGAGTGTATTCTCGCAGGGGGAATATGGCTACACCTTC. Its translation: CAWSVFSQGEYGYTF. The chain has TRBV30 and TRBJ1-2, with 7 bases identical to TRBD1. Losses at the gene ends were 0 bases for V and 5 bases for J; bases not matched to a gene: 9. The CDR3 runs to 15 residues. Germline CDR1 reads GTSNPN; CDR2 reads SVGIG (reference sequence).

The chain combines TRBV4-3 with TRBJ2-1; TRBD2 is a possible D gene (6 bases). CDR3 length: 14 amino acids. CDR1 and CDR2 (germline): LGHNA, YSLEER. V lost 0 bases and J lost 7, with 10 bases in between. CDR3 in DNA: TGCGCCAGCAGCCAAGATCATCGGGAGAATGAGCAGTTCTTC. Amino acid sequence: CASSQDHRENEQFF.